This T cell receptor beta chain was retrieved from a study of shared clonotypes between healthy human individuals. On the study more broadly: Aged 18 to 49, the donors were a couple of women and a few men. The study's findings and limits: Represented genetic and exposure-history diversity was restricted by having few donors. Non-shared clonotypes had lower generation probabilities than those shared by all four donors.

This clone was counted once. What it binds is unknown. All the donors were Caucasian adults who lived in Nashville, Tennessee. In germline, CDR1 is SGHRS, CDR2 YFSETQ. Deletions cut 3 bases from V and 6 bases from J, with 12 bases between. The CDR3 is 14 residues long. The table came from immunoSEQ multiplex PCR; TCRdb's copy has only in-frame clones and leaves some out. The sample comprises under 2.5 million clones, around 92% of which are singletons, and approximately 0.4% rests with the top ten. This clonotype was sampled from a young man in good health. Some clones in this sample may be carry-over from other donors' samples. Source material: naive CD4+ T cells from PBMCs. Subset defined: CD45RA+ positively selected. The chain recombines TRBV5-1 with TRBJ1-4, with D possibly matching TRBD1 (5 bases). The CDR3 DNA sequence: TGCGCCAGCAGCTCTAGGGGCGCGGATGAAAAACTGTTTTTT. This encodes CASSSRGADEKLFF.